The 18 T cell receptor beta chains below come from one sample, sequenced in a study of T cells after yellow fever vaccination. TCRdb called the 5' RACE reads again in MiXCR, with one record for every CDR3 protein. The sample lists 300,000 or so distinct CDR3 sequences; roughly 8.6% were seen once. The sample in question was PBMCs, obtained about 49 days after the first yellow fever vaccination. These receptors were taken from a young man who received the YFV17D yellow fever vaccine.

This clonotype was recorded a few times. The V gene is TRBV5-1, the J gene TRBJ2-1; D not certain. This CDR3 is 12 amino acids long. The ends were cut back, 4 bases at V and 8 bases at J, with 10 bases in the middle. Germline CDR1 and CDR2: SGHRS and YFSETQ. CDR3 in amino acids: CASSPPGYEQFF. DNA for the CDR3: TGCGCCAGCAGCCCGCCCGGGTATGAGCAGTTCTTC.

This clonotype appeared a few times. V gene TRBV20-1 combines with J gene TRBJ1-5; D is unresolved. Trimming stripped 6 bases from V and 4 bases from J, with 19 bases between. The germline gives CDR1 DFQATT, CDR2 SNEGSKA (reference sequence). The CDR3 has 15 amino acids. This CDR3 is CSAKAGYSENQPQHF. DNA of the CDR3: TGCAGTGCCAAAGCGGGGTACTCGGAGAATCAGCCCCAGCATTTT.

This clonotype has a handful of counts. CDR3 sequence reads: CAISEGSASYEQYF. The CDR3 nucleotides are TGTGCCATCAGTGAGGGCAGCGCATCCTACGAGCAGTACTTC. This chain links TRBV10-3 with TRBJ2-7; D gene ambiguous. Germline values: CDR1 ENHRY, CDR2 SYGVKD. V was shortened by 2 bases and J by 1 base, with 9 bases between the two germline ends. The CDR3 length is 14 residues.

In its sample, this clonotype was seen many times. The chain recombines TRBV5-6 with TRBJ2-5; the D is unclear. The CDR3 totals 14 residues. Germline loops: CDR1 SGHDT, CDR2 YYEEEE. V was pared by 0 bases and J by 3 bases, with 9 bases between. The CDR3 nucleotides are TGTGCCAGCAGCTTGGCTCAGAAAAAAGAGACCCAGTACTTC. It is translated as CASSLAQKKETQYF.

This clonotype occurred a few times. Mismatch with germline at one junction end may stem from a read error. The CDR3 here is CASSTTSGGRDF. CDR3 sequence (DNA): TGTGCCAGCAGCACCACGAGCGGGGGGAGGGATTTT. V gene TRBV6-2 or TRBV6-3 combines with J gene TRBJ2-3, with TRBD2 matching over 9 bases. This CDR3 has 12 residues. Per the germline V gene, CDR1 is MNHEY and CDR2 is SVGEGT.

There are many counts of this clonotype. J is TRBJ1-3 and V is TRBV4-2; a weak D match, TRBD1 (5 bases). CDR1 is LGHNA, CDR2 YNFKEQ, per germline. The CDR3 runs 15 residues. With 4 bases removed from V and 1 base from J, the gap between germline ends came to 11 bases. CDR3 residues: CASSPGPGSGNTIYF. CDR3 DNA: TGTGCCAGCAGCCCAGGGCCGGGATCTGGAAACACCATATATTTT.

The rearrangement joins TRBV10-3 to TRBJ2-3; 12 bases line up with TRBD2. CDR1 ENHRY and CDR2 SYGVKD come from the germline V gene. This CDR3 has 14 amino acids. The J segment lost 5 bases and the V segment lost 9 bases, leaving 6 bases of the junction unmatched. CDR3: CAMASGGALDTQYF. The CDR3 DNA sequence: TGTGCCATGGCTAGCGGGGGGGCTCTAGATACGCAGTATTTT.

This clonotype has just a few counts. The J gene is TRBJ2-7, the V gene TRBV6-1; 7 positions match TRBD1. Per the germline V gene, CDR1 is MNHNS and CDR2 is SASEGT. The CDR3 covers 15 residues. V lost 9 bases to trimming and J lost 3 bases; unmatched junction nucleotides: 14. CDR3 nucleotide sequence: TGTGCCAGTTCCAGGGGGATCTCTCGGGGCTACGAGCAGTACTTC. This gives the protein CASSRGISRGYEQYF.

The chain is built from TRBV4-1 and TRBJ1-1, with a possible D match to TRBD1 (6 bases). Germline CDR1 and CDR2: MGHRA and YSYEKL. V was cut by 4 bases and J by 6 bases, with 18 bases left in between. CDR3 size: 15 residues. In nucleotides, the CDR3 is TGCGCCAGCAGCCCGAAGTACCAGGGGTCCTCTGAAGCTTTCTTT. Its protein is CASSPKYQGSSEAFF.

This clonotype was recorded many times. This rearrangement joins TRBV7-2 to TRBJ2-3; the D is unclear. The V and J ends lost 2 bases and 3 bases respectively, with 6 bases between them. Germline assignment: CDR1 SGHTA and CDR2 FQGNSA. The CDR3 spans 13 residues. This chain's CDR3 is CASSLWNTDTQYF. DNA for the CDR3: TGTGCCAGCAGCTTATGGAATACAGATACGCAGTATTTT.

This clonotype was detected only a few times. The V and J genes are TRBV5-1 and TRBJ2-2, with 8 bases lining up with TRBD1. The germline CDR1 and CDR2 sequences are SGHRS and YFSETQ. Trimming removed 0 bases from V and 6 bases from J; junction bases left unmatched: 7. The CDR3 consists of 16 residues. The DNA for the CDR3 is TGCGCCAGCAGCTTGGATCAGGGGGCGTACTCCGGGGAGCTGTTTTTT. Translating it yields CASSLDQGAYSGELFF. Together with reference TRBV5-1 and TRBJ2-2, the CDR3 gives the full variable domain: KAGVTQTPRYLIKTRGQQVTLSCSPISGHRSVSWYQQTPGQGLQFLFEYFSETQRNKGNFPGRFSGRQFSNSRSEMNVSTLELGDSALYLCASSLDQGAYSGELFFGEGSRLTVL.

The V and J genes are TRBV27 and TRBJ1-1; perhaps TRBD1 as D (5 bases). The CDR3 length is 14 residues. V was clipped by 2 bases and J by 5 bases, with 12 bases between them. The V gene's germline CDR1 is MNHEY and CDR2 SMNVEV (reference sequence). In DNA form, the CDR3 reads TGTGCCAGCAGTTTACAGGGTTTCGGGACTGAAGCTTTCTTT. It translates to CASSLQGFGTEAFF.

This clonotype was counted ten times or more. V usage is TRBV24-1 and J usage is TRBJ2-3; 9 nucleotides align to TRBD1. Per germline, CDR1 KGHDR and CDR2 SFDVKD. V trimming: 3 bases; J trimming: 5 bases; junction bases outside the gene matches: 5. The CDR3 has 15 residues. The CDR3 here is CATSDPGQGIDTQYF. The CDR3 DNA follows: TGTGCCACCAGTGATCCTGGACAGGGGATAGATACGCAGTATTTT.

The chain recombines TRBV19 with TRBJ2-5, with 9 bases lining up with TRBD2. J lost 5 bases, V lost 4 bases, and 8 bases had no gene match. The CDR3 spans 15 residues. Germline V gene sequence: CDR1 LNHDA, CDR2 SQIVND (reference sequence). In DNA form, the CDR3 reads TGTGCCAGTAGTAACCTAGCGGGGACGGGGGAGACCCAGTACTTC. This translates into CASSNLAGTGETQYF. Complete variable domain (other parts from reference TRBV19 and TRBJ2-5): DGGITQSPKYLFRKEGQNVTLSCEQNLNHDAMYWYRQDPGQGLRLIYYSQIVNDFQKGDIAEGYSVSREKKESFPLTVTSAQKNPTAFYLCASSNLAGTGETQYFGPGTRLLVL.

The chain is built from TRBV30 and TRBJ1-4, with D uncertain. Per the germline V gene, CDR1 is GTSNPN and CDR2 is SVGIG (reference sequence). The CDR3 runs 11 residues. Between the trimmed V and J ends, which lost 2 bases and 7 bases, there was a span of 5 bases. For the CDR3, the DNA is TGTGCCTGGAGTTTCGCTGAAAAACTGTTTTTT. It translates to CAWSFAEKLFF.

This clonotype came up a few times. This chain connects TRBV5-1 to TRBJ2-7, with 8 bases that match TRBD1. V gave up 1 base and J gave up 5 bases; unmatched junction bases: 5. The CDR3 is made up of 14 amino acids. Looked up from germline, CDR1 is SGHRS and CDR2 is YFSETQ. The CDR3 is CASSLQGQGNEQYV. The CDR3 DNA reads TGCGCCAGCAGCTTGCAAGGACAGGGAAACGAGCAGTACGTC.

This clonotype was seen more than once but under ten times. The genes are TRBV11-3 and TRBJ2-3; 8 nucleotides agree with TRBD1. Germline loops: CDR1 SGHNT, CDR2 YENEEA. CDR3 length: 15 amino acids. With 3 bases clipped from V and 6 bases from J, the junction kept 8 bases outside the gene matches. CDR3: CASSFGQGPSDTQYF. CDR3 DNA sequence: TGTGCCAGCAGCTTCGGACAGGGCCCGAGTGATACGCAGTATTTT.

The chain combines TRBV7-2 with TRBJ2-2, with D unclear. The V end lost 7 bases, the J end lost 7 bases, and 10 bases lay between the germline ends. CDR3 length: 12 residues. Germline V gene lookup returns CDR1 SGHTA and CDR2 FQGNSA. The CDR3 sequence: CASNARFGELFF. The CDR3 region has the DNA TGTGCCAGCAACGCCCGCTTCGGGGAGCTGTTTTTT. The whole variable domain, filled in from reference TRBV7-2 and TRBJ2-2, reads GAGVSQSPSNKVTEKGKDVELRCDPISGHTALYWYRQSLGQGLEFLIYFQGNSAPDKSGLPSDRFSAERTGGSVSTLTIQRTQQEDSAVYLCASNARFGELFFGEGSRLTVL.